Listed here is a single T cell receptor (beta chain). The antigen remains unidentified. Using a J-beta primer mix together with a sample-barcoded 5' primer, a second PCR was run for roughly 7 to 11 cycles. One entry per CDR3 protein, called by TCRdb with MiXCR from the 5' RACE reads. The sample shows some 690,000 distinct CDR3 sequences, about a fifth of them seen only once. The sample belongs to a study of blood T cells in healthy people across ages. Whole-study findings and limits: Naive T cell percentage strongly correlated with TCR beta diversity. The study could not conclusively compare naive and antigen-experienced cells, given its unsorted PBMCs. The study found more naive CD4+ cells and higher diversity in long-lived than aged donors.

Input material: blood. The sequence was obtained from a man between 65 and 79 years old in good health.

CDR3 residues: CASRGGRFNEQFF. For the CDR3, the DNA is TGTGCCAGCAGGGGCGGGAGGTTCAATGAGCAGTTCTTC. The J gene is TRBJ2-1, the V gene TRBV27; the match to TRBD2 covers 8 bases. This CDR3 has 13 residues. The V segment lost 6 bases and the J segment 6 bases; nucleotides outside the gene matches: 4. Germline CDR1 is MNHEY and CDR2 is SMNVEV (reference sequence).